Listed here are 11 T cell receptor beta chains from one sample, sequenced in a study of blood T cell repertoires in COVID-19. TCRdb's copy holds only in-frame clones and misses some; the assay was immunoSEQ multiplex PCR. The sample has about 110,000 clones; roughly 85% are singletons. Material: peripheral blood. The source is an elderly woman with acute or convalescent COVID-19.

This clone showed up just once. The CDR3 here is CAWRTGGDGYTF. The CDR3 DNA reads TGTGCCTGGAGGACAGGGGGCGATGGCTACACCTTC. The V gene is TRBV30, the J gene TRBJ1-2, with 10 bases identical to TRBD1. Germline V gene data show CDR1 as GTSNPN and CDR2 as SVGIG (reference sequence). The CDR3 length is 12 residues. J lost 6 bases, V lost 3 bases, and 1 base had no gene match.

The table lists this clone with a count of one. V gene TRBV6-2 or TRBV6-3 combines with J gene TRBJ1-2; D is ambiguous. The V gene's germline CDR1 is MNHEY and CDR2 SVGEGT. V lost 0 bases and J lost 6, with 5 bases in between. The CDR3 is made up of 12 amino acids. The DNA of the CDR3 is TGTGCCAGCAGTTACTCGACTAATGGCTACACCTTC. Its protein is CASSYSTNGYTF.

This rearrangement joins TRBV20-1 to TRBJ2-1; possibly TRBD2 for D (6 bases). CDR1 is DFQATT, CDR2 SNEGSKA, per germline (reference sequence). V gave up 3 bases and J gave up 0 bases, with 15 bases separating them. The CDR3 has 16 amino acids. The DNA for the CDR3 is TGCAGTGCTAGTAGGAGGGGCGGGGCCTCCTACAATGAGCAGTTCTTC. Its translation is CSASRRGGASYNEQFF.

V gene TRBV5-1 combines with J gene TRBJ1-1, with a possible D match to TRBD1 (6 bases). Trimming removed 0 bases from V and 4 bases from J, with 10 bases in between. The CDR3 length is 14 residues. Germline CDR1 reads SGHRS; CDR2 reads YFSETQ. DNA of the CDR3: TGCGCCAGCAGCTTGGGGGGGCCGGGCACTGAAGCTTTCTTT. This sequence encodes CASSLGGPGTEAFF.

As DNA, the CDR3 is TGTGCCAGCAGCACACAAGACAGGCGGGATAATTCACCCCTCCACTTT. Translating gives CASSTQDRRDNSPLHF. The chain couples TRBV5-6 to TRBJ1-6; D is possibly TRBD1 (6 bases). V shed 4 bases and J shed 5 bases, with 16 bases lying between them. Germline V gives CDR1 SGHDT, CDR2 YYEEEE. The CDR3 spans 16 residues.

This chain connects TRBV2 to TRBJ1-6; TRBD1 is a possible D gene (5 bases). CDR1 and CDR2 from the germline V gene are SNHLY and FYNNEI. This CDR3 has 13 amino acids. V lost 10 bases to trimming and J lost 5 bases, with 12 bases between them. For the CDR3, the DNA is TGTGCCACCCAAAGACAGAATAATTCACCCCTCCACTTT. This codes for CATQRQNNSPLHF.

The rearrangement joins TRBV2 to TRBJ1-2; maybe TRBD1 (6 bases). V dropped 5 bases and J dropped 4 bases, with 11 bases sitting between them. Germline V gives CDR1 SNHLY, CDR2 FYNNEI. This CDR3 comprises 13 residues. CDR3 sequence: CASSPDRIYGYTF. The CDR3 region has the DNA TGTGCCAGCAGTCCTGACAGGATCTATGGCTACACCTTC.

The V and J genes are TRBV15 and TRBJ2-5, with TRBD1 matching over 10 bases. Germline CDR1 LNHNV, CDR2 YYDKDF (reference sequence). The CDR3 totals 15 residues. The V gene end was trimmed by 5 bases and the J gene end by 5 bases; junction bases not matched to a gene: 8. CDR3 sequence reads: CATSAPTGGRETQYF. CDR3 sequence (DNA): TGTGCCACCAGCGCACCGACAGGGGGCAGGGAGACCCAGTACTTC.

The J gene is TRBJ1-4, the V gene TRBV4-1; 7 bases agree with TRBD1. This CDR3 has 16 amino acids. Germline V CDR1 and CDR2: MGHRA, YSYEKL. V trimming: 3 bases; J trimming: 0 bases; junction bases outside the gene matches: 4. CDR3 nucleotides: TGCGCCAGCAGCCATATAGGACAGGCAACTAATGAAAAACTGTTTTTT. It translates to CASSHIGQATNEKLFF.

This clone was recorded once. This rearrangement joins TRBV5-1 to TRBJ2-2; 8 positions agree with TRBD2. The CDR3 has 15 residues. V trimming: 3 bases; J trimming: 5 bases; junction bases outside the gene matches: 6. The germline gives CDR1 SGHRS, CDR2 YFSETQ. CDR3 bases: TGCGCCAGCAGCTCGAGCGGGAGTAGGACCGGGGAGCTGTTTTTT. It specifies CASSSSGSRTGELFF.

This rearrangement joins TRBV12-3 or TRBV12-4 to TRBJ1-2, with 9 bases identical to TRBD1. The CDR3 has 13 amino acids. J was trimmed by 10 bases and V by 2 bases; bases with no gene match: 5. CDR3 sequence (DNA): TGTGCCAGCAGTTTATTGACAGGGGGTTTCTACACCTTC. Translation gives CASSLLTGGFYTF.